This T cell receptor beta chain was captured in a study of T cells in Graves' hyperthyroidism and ophthalmopathy. This clonotype was seen only a few times. The CDR3 has 11 amino acids. The V and J ends lost 3 bases and 7 bases respectively, with 7 bases between them. The germline gives CDR1 MGHDK, CDR2 SYGVNS. TCR beta CDR3 regions were amplified from RNA transcripts. Primed by the HTBI set, a first-round RT-PCR was run on the TCR CDR3. A single record per CDR3 protein comes from TCRdb applying MiXCR to the multiplex PCR reads. The profile shows under 300,000 distinct CDR3 sequences, about an eighth of them singletons.

Sequenced material: blood. This clonotype was sampled from a woman aged 25 to 39 with Graves' hyperthyroidism that later progressed to Graves' ophthalmopathy. The V gene is TRBV25-1, the J gene TRBJ2-7; no clear D gene. CDR3 sequence: CASSEVGEQYF. CDR3 DNA: TGTGCCAGCAGTGAGGTAGGGGAGCAGTACTTC.